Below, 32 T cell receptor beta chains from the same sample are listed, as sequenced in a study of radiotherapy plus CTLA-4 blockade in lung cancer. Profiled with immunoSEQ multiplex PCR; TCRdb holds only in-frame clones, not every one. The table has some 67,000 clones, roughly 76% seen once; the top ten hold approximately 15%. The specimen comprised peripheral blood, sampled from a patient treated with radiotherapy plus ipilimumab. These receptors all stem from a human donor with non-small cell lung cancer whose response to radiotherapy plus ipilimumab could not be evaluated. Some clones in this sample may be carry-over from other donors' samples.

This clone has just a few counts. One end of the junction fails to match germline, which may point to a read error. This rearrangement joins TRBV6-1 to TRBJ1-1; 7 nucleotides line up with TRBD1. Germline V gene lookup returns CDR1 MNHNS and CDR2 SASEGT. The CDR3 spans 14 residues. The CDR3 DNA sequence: TGTGCCAGCAGCGAAGCAGGGGACAGCACTGAAGCTTTCTTT. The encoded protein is CASSEAGDSTEAFF.

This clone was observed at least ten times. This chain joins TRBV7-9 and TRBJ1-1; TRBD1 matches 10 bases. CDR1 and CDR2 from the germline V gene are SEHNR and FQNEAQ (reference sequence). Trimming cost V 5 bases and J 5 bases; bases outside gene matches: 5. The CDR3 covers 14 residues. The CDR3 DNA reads TGTGCCAGCAGCCAGGGACAGGGGATAACTGAAGCTTTCTTT. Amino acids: CASSQGQGITEAFF.

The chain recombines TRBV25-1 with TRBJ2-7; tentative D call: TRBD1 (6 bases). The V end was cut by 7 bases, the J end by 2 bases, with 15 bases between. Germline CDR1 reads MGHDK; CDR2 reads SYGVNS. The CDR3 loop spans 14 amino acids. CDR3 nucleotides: TGTGCCAGCATAGGGCAGGGGAAAGCCTACGAGCAGTACTTC. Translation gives CASIGQGKAYEQYF.

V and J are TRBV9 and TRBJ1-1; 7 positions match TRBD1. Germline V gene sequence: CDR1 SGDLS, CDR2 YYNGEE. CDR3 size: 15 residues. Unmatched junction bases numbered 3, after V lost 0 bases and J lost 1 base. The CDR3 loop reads CASSVGGQSNTEAFF. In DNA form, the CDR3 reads TGTGCCAGCAGCGTAGGGGGACAGTCGAACACTGAAGCTTTCTTT.

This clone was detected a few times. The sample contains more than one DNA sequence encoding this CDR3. CDR3 protein: CASSLDTNEQFF. CDR3 coding DNA: TGTGCCAGCAGCTTAGACACCAATGAGCAGTTCTTC. The gene calls are TRBV7-2 and TRBJ2-1; D remains ambiguous. V was clipped by 1 base and J by 6 bases, with 4 bases between them. This CDR3 comprises 12 residues. CDR1 and CDR2 (germline): SGHTA, FQGNSA.

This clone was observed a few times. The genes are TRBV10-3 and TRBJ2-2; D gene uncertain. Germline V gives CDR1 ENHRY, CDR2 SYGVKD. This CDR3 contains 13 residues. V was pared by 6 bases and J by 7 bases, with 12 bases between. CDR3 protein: CAIRTRTIGELFF. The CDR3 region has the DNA TGTGCCATCAGGACCAGAACTATCGGGGAGCTGTTTTTT.

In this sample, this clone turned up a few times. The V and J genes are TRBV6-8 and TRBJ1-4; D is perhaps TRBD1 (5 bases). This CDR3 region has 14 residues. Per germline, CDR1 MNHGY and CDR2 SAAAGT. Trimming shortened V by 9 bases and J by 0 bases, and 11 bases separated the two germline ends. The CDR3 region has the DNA TGTGCCAGGTGGGGGGGTTCAACTAATGAAAAACTGTTTTTT. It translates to CARWGGSTNEKLFF.

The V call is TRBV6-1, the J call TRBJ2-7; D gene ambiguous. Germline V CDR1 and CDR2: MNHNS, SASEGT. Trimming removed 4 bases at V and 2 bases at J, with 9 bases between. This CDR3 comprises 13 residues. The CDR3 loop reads CASSVLGPYEQYF. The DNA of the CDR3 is TGTGCCAGCAGTGTACTCGGTCCCTACGAGCAGTACTTC.

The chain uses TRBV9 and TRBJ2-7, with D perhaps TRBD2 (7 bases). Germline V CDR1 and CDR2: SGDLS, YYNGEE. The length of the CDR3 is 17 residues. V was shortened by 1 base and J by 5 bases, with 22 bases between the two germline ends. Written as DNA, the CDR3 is TGTGCCAGCAGCGTAACCCCGCTGGGGGGGGCCGGAAACGAGCAGTACTTC. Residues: CASSVTPLGGAGNEQYF.

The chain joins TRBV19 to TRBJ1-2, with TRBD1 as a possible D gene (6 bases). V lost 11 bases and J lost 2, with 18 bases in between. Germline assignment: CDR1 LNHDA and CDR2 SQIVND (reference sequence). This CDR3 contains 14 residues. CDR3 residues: CAGHGAGANYGYTF. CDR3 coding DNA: TGTGCCGGCCACGGGGCAGGGGCGAACTATGGCTACACCTTC.

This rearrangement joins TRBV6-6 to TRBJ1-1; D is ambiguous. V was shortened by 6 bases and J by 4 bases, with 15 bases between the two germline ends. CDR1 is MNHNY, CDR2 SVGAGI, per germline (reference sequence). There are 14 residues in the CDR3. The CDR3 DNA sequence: TGTGCCAGCAGACAAAATATCGGGAGCACTGAAGCTTTCTTT. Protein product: CASRQNIGSTEAFF.

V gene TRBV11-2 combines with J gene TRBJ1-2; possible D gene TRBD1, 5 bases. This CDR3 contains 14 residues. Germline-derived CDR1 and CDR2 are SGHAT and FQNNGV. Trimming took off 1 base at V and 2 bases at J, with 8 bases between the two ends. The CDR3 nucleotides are TGTGCCAGCAGCTTAGGTTCAGGGAACTATGGCTACACCTTC. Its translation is CASSLGSGNYGYTF.

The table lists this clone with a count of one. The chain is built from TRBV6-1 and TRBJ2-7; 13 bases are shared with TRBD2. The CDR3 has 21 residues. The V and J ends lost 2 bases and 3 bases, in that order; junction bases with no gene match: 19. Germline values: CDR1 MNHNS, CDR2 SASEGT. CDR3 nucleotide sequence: TGTGCCAGCAGTGAACCGACTCCCATAACACAGAGGACTAGCGGGGGCTACGAGCAGTACTTC. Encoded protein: CASSEPTPITQRTSGGYEQYF.

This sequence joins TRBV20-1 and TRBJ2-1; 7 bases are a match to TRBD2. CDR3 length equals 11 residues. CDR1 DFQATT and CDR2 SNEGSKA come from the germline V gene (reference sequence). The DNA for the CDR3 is TGCAGCGGCGGGGGCTACAATGAGCAGTTCTTC. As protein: CSGGGYNEQFF.

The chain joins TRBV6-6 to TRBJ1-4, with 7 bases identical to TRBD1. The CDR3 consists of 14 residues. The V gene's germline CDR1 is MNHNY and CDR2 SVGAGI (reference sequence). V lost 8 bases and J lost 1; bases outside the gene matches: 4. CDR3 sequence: CASVRQGTNEKLFF. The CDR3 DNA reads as TGTGCCAGCGTTCGACAGGGAACTAATGAAAAACTGTTTTTT.

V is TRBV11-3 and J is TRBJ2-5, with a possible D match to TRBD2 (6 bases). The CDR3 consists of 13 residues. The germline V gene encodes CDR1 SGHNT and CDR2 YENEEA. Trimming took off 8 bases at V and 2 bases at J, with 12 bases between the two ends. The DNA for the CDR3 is TGTGCCAGCTCCTCGGGGGTGCAAGAGACCCAGTACTTC. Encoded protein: CASSSGVQETQYF.

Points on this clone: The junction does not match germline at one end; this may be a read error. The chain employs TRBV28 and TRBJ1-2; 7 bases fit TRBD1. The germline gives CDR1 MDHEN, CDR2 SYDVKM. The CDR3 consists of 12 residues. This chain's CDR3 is CASSLSQGGCTF. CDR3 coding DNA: TGTGCCAGCAGTTTATCCCAGGGGGGCTGCACCTTC.

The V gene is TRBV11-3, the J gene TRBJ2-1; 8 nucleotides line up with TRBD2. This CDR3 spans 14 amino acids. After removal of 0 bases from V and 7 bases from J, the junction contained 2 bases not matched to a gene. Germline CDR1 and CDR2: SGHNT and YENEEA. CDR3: CASSLDPGGNEQFF. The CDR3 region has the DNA TGTGCCAGCAGCTTAGATCCGGGAGGGAATGAGCAGTTCTTC.

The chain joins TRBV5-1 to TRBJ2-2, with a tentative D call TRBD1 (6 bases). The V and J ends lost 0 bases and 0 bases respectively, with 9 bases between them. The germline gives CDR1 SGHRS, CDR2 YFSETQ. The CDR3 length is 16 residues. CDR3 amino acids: CASSLGQGSNTGELFF. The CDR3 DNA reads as TGCGCCAGCAGCTTGGGGCAGGGGTCGAACACCGGGGAGCTGTTTTTT.

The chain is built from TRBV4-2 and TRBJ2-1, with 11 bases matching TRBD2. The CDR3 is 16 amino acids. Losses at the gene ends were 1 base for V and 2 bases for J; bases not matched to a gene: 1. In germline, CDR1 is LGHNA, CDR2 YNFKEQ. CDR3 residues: CASSQVSGGAYNEQFF. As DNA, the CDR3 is TGTGCCAGCAGCCAAGTTAGCGGGGGGGCCTACAATGAGCAGTTCTTC.

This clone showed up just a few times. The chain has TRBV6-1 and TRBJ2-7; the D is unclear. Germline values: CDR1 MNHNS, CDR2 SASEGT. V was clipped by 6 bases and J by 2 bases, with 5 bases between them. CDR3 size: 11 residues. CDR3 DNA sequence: TGTGCCAGCAGCTCGGCCTACGAGCAGTACTTC. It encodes CASSSAYEQYF.

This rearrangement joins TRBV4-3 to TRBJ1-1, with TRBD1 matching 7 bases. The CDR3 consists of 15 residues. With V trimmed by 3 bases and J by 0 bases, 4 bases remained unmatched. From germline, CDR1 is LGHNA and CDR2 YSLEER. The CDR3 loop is CASSQATGLNTEAFF. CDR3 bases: TGCGCCAGCAGCCAGGCGACAGGGCTGAACACTGAAGCTTTCTTT.

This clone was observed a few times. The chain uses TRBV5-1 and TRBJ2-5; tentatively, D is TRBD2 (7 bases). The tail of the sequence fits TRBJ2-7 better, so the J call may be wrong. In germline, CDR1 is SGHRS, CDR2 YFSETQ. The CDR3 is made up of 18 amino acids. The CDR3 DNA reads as TGCGCCAGCAGCTTGTGGGCGGGGGCCACTGTTAGCTCCTACGAGCAGTACTTC. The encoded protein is CASSLWAGATVSSYEQYF.

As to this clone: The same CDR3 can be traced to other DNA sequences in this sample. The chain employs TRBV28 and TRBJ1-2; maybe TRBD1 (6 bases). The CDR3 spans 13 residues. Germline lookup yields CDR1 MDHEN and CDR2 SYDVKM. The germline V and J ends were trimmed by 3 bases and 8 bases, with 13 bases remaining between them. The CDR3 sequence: CASSFSGARGYTF. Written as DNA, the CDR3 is TGTGCCAGCAGTTTCTCAGGGGCTCGGGGCTACACCTTC.

The CDR3 coding sequence is TGTGCCAGCAGCCAAGACGGGACTGAAGCTTTCTTT. Translated: CASSQDGTEAFF. This chain uses TRBV2 with TRBJ1-1; D is uncertain. The V gene lost 6 bases and the J gene lost 5 bases, with 10 bases spanning the gap. Looked up from germline, CDR1 is SNHLY and CDR2 is FYNNEI. This CDR3 comprises 12 residues.

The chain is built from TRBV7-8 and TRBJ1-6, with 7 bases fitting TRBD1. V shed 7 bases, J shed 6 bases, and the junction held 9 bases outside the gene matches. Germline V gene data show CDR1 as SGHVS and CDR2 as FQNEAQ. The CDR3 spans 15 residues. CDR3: CASTYPGQINSPLHF. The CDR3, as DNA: TGTGCCAGCACCTATCCGGGACAGATTAATTCACCCCTCCACTTT.

This chain's CDR3 is CASSLGRLDRESKTTGELFF. The CDR3 DNA reads TGTGCCAGCAGCCTAGGGAGGTTGGACAGGGAGTCTAAGACCACCGGGGAGCTGTTTTTT. The V and J genes are TRBV7-8 and TRBJ2-2; 8 bases align to TRBD1. Germline values: CDR1 SGHVS, CDR2 FQNEAQ. This CDR3 spans 20 amino acids. Losses at the gene ends were 5 bases for V and 4 bases for J; bases not matched to a gene: 21.

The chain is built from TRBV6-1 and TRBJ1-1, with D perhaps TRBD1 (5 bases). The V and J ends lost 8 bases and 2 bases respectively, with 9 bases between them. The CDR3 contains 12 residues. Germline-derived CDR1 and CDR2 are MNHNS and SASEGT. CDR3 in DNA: TGTGCCAGCCGAACAGGTAACACTGAAGCTTTCTTT. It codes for CASRTGNTEAFF.

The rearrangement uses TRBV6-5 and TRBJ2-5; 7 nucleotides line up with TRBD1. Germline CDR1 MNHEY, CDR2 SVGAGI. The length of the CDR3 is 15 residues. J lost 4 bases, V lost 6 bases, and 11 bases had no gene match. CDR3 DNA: TGTGCCAGCAGGGGCCTCGGGACAGCGAGAGAGACCCAGTACTTC. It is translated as CASRGLGTARETQYF.

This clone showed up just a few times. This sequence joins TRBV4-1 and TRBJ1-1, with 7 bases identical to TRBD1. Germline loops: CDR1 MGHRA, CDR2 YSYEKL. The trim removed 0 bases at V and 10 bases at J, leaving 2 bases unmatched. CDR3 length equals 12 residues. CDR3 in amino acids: CASSQEWTGAFF. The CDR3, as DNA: TGCGCCAGCAGCCAAGAGTGGACAGGAGCTTTCTTT.

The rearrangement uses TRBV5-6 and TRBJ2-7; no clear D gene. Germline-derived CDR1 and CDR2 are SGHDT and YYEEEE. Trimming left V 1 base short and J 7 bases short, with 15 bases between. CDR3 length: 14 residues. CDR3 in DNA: TGTGCCAGCAGCTTGTGGGCAGGCACTGGGGAGCAGTACTTC. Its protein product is CASSLWAGTGEQYF.

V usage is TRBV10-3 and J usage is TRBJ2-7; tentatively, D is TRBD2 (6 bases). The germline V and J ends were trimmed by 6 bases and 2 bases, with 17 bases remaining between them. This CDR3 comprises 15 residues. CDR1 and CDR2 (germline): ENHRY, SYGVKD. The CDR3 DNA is TGTGCCATCAGCGCGGGACGGGGCGAGACCTACGAGCAGTACTTC. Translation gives CAISAGRGETYEQYF.